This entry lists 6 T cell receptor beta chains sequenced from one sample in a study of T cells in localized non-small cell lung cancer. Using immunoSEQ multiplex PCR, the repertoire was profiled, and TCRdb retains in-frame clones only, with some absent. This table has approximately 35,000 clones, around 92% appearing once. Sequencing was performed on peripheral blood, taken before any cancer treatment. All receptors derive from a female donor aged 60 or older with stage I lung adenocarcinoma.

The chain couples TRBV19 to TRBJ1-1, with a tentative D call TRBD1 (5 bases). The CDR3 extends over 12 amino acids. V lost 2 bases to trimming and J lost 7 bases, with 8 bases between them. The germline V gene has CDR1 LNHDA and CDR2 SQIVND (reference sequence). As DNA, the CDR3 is TGTGCCAGTAGTATATTTGGGGGTGAAGCTTTCTTT. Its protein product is CASSIFGGEAFF.

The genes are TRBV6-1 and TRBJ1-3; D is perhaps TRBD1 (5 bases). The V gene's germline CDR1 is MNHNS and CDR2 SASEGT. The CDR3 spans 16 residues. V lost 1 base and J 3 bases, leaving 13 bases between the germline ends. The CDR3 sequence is CASSEDLGRGGNTIYF. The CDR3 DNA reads TGTGCCAGCAGTGAAGATCTGGGGCGAGGTGGAAACACCATATATTTT.

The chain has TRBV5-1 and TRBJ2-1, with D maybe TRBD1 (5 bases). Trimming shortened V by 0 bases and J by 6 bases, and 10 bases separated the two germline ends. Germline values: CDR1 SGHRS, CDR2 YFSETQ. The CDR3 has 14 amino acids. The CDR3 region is CASSLVAGPNEQFF. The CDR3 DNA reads TGCGCCAGCAGCTTGGTTGCAGGGCCCAATGAGCAGTTCTTC.

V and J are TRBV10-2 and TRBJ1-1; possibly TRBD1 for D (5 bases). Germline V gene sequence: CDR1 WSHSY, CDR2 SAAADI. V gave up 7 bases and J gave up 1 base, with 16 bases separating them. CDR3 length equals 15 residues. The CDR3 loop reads CASTEGAHTNTEAFF. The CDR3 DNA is TGCGCCAGCACCGAAGGGGCACACACGAACACTGAAGCTTTCTTT.

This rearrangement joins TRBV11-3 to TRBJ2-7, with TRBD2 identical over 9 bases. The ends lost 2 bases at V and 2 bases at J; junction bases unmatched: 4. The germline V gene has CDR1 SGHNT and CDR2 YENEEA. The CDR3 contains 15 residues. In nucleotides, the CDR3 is TGTGCCAGCAGCTTAAGGCTAGCGGGAACCTACGAGCAGTACTTC. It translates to CASSLRLAGTYEQYF.

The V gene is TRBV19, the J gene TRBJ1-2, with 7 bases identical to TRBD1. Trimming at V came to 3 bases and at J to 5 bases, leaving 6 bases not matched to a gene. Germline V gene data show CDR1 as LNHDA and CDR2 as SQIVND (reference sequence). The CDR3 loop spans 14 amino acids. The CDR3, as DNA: TGTGCCAGTAGTATGGGAGACAGGGTTTATGGCTACACCTTC. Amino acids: CASSMGDRVYGYTF. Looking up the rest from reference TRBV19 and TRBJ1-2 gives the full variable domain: DGGITQSPKYLFRKEGQNVTLSCEQNLNHDAMYWYRQDPGQGLRLIYYSQIVNDFQKGDIAEGYSVSREKKESFPLTVTSAQKNPTAFYLCASSMGDRVYGYTFGSGTRLTVV.